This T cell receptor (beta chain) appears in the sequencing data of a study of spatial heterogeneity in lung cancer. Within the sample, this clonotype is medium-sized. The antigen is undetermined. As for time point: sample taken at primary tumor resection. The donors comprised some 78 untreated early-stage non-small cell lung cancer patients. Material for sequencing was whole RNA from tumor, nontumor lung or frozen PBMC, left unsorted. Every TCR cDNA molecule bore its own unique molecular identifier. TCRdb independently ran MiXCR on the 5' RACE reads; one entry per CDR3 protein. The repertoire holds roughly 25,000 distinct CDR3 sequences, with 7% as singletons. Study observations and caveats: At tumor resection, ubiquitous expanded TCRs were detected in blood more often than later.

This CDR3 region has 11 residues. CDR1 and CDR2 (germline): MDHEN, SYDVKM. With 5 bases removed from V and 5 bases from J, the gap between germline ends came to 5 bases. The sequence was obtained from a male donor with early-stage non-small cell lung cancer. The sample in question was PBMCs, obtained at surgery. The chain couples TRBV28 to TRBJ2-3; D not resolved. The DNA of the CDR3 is TGTGCCAGCAGTGGAAGAGATACGCAGTATTTT. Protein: CASSGRDTQYF.